A selection of T cell receptor beta chains follows, all from one sample in a study of identical twins. TCRdb re-called the 5' RACE reads through MiXCR, storing one row per CDR3 protein. The sample lists under 400,000 distinct CDR3 sequences; 8.5% to 10% were seen once. The sample consisted of naive T cells sorted from blood. The receptors originated from a woman aged 45-60 years in good health. Each CDR3 is given with its conserved first and last residue. A D gene is named only where the DNA matches it firmly. Expanded clones get a size class; other rows say once, few or many, or leave the size out.

V gene	clone size	J gene	D gene	CDR3 protein	CDR3 DNA
TRBV5-6	many	TRBJ1-5	-	CASSLAGVAQPQHF	TGTGCCAGCAGCTTGGCCGGGGTGGCTCAGCCCCAGCATTTT
TRBV6-1	-	TRBJ2-2	TRBD1	CASINRGQIGELFF	TGTGCCAGCATTAACAGGGGGCAGATCGGGGAGCTGTTTTTT
TRBV7-9	few	TRBJ2-1	-	CASSLPQGGSYNEQFF	TGTGCCAGCAGCCTACCACAGGGCGGCTCCTACAATGAGCAGTTCTTC
TRBV5-1	-	TRBJ2-1	TRBD1	CASRLLGQSYNEQFF	TGCGCCAGCAGACTATTGGGACAGTCCTACAATGAGCAGTTCTTC
TRBV24-1	-	TRBJ1-2	TRBD1	CATSDSTGWEGYTF	TGTGCCACCAGTGATTCGACAGGGTGGGAAGGCTACACCTTC
TRBV24-1	-	TRBJ1-1	-	CATSSGEEPEAFF	TGTGCCACCAGTTCAGGGGAAGAACCAGAAGCTTTCTTT
TRBV29-1	-	TRBJ1-4	TRBD1	CSARQGASTNEKLFF	TGCAGCGCTAGACAGGGGGCCTCAACTAATGAAAAACTGTTTTTT
TRBV20-1	few	TRBJ2-1	TRBD2	CSARDPASGIYNEQFF	TGCAGTGCTAGAGATCCTGCTAGCGGGATCTACAATGAGCAGTTCTTC
TRBV20-1	few	TRBJ2-1	-	CSARDGGRYNEQFF	TGCAGTGCTAGAGATGGGGGACGGTACAATGAGCAGTTCTTC
TRBV13	many	TRBJ2-3	-	CASSRLPDTQYF	TGTGCCAGCAGCCGTCTTCCAGATACGCAGTATTTT
TRBV5-1	few	TRBJ2-1	-	CASSSGRVLNEQFF	TGCGCCAGCAGCTCTGGGCGGGTACTCAATGAGCAGTTCTTC
TRBV7-9	-	TRBJ2-7	TRBD1	CASRGQENFGEQYF	TGTGCCAGCAGGGGACAGGAGAACTTTGGCGAGCAGTACTTC
TRBV5-1	-	TRBJ2-1	TRBD2	CASSVGLAASYNEQFF	TGCGCCAGCAGCGTGGGACTAGCGGCCTCCTACAATGAGCAGTTCTTC
TRBV12-3/TRBV12-4	many	TRBJ1-2	TRBD1	CASSKGQGGVYGYTF	TGTGCCAGCAGTAAGGGACAGGGGGGAGTTTATGGCTACACCTTC
TRBV5-1	-	TRBJ2-6	TRBD2	CASSLELAGDVRSTGANVLTF	TGCGCCAGCAGCTTGGAACTAGCGGGAGATGTGAGGTCGACTGGGGCCAACGTCCTGACTTTC
TRBV6-2/TRBV6-3	-	TRBJ2-1	-	CASSLGTSLYNEQFF	TGTGCCAGCAGCCTAGGGACCTCCCTCTACAATGAGCAGTTCTTC
TRBV20-1	-	TRBJ1-4	-	CSASVRTNEKLFF	TGCAGTGCTAGTGTACGAACTAATGAAAAACTGTTTTTT
TRBV5-1	few	TRBJ1-4	-	CASSLLGADEKLFF	TGCGCCAGCAGCTTGTTAGGGGCGGACGAAAAACTGTTTTTT
TRBV5-1	-	TRBJ2-1	TRBD2	CASSLFTSGGSYNEQFF	TGCGCCAGCAGCTTGTTCACTAGCGGGGGCTCCTACAATGAGCAGTTCTTC
TRBV9	-	TRBJ2-1	TRBD2	CASSVERTSGYNEQFF	TGTGCCAGCAGCGTAGAAAGGACTAGCGGTTACAATGAGCAGTTCTTC
TRBV4-1	few	TRBJ2-7	TRBD2	CASSQGLAVYEQYF	TGCGCCAGCAGCCAGGGACTAGCAGTCTACGAGCAGTACTTC
TRBV30	-	TRBJ2-2	-	CAAVSGELFF	TGTGCCGCAGTGTCCGGGGAGCTGTTTTTT
TRBV3-1	-	TRBJ1-1	TRBD1	CASSLRTGGTEAFF	TGTGCCAGCAGCCTAAGAACAGGGGGCACTGAAGCTTTCTTT
TRBV29-1	-	TRBJ2-7	TRBD1	CSAQNPDRGSYEQYF	TGCAGCGCCCAGAATCCTGACAGGGGGAGCTACGAGCAGTACTTC
TRBV13	few	TRBJ2-1	-	CASSFPGHNEQFF	TGTGCCAGCAGCTTCCCTGGGCACAATGAGCAGTTCTTC
TRBV6-5	-	TRBJ2-7	TRBD1	CASSYFGQGGNEQYF	TGTGCCAGCAGTTACTTCGGACAGGGTGGGAACGAGCAGTACTTC
TRBV29-1	few	TRBJ2-5	-	CSVEAETQYF	TGCAGCGTTGAAGCAGAGACCCAGTACTTC
TRBV3-1	few	TRBJ2-3	-	CASSQATFTDTQYF	TGTGCCAGCAGCCAGGCCACATTCACAGATACGCAGTATTTT
TRBV20-1	few	TRBJ1-1	-	CSATMGEEAFF	TGCAGTGCCACTATGGGGGAAGAAGCTTTCTTT
TRBV11-3	-	TRBJ2-5	-	CASSLIILGETQYF	TGTGCCAGCAGCTTGATCATCCTGGGGGAGACCCAGTACTTC
TRBV20-1	few	TRBJ2-1	TRBD1	CSARRWTGGVLNEQFF	TGCAGTGCTAGACGTTGGACAGGGGGCGTCTTAAATGAGCAGTTCTTC
TRBV5-1	few	TRBJ2-2	-	CASSLDGGTGELFF	TGCGCCAGCAGCTTGGATGGAGGAACCGGGGAGCTGTTTTTT
TRBV11-2	-	TRBJ2-1	TRBD1	CASSFFPDRANEQFF	TGTGCCAGCAGCTTCTTTCCGGACAGGGCGAATGAGCAGTTCTTC
TRBV5-5	-	TRBJ2-5	-	CASRGRSGAQYF	TGTGCCAGCAGAGGACGGTCCGGGGCCCAGTACTTC
TRBV7-3	few	TRBJ2-1	TRBD2	CASSLGASGSDLFF	TGTGCCAGCAGCTTAGGAGCTAGCGGGAGTGATCTGTTCTTC
TRBV12-5	many	TRBJ2-5	TRBD2	CASGPPGLAGVETQYF	TGTGCTAGTGGTCCGCCGGGACTAGCGGGAGTAGAGACCCAGTACTTC
TRBV11-2	-	TRBJ1-4	-	CASSLARRLYYNEKLFF	TGTGCCAGCAGCTTAGCCCGCAGACTCTATTATAATGAAAAACTGTTTTTT
TRBV20-1	-	TRBJ2-5	TRBD2	CSAIGTSGRASETQYF	TGCAGTGCTATAGGGACCAGCGGGAGGGCCTCAGAGACCCAGTACTTC
TRBV25-1	few	TRBJ1-1	-	CASSEYGTPNTEAFF	TGTGCCAGCAGTGAATACGGGACACCCAACACTGAAGCTTTCTTT
TRBV5-1	few	TRBJ2-3	TRBD2	CASSLELAGRGTDTQYF	TGCGCCAGCAGCTTGGAACTAGCGGGGAGGGGCACAGATACGCAGTATTTT
TRBV9	few	TRBJ2-1	-	CASSVGGISYNEQFF	TGTGCCAGCAGCGTAGGAGGGATCTCCTACAATGAGCAGTTCTTC
TRBV15	many	TRBJ2-1	TRBD2	CATSSPGLAGHNEQFF	TGTGCCACCAGCAGTCCGGGACTAGCGGGACACAATGAGCAGTTCTTC
TRBV29-1	-	TRBJ1-1	-	CSVDRGKGDTEAFF	TGCAGCGTTGATCGAGGGAAAGGGGACACTGAAGCTTTCTTT
TRBV5-1	few	TRBJ2-3	-	CASSPAPTDTQYF	TGCGCCAGCAGCCCGGCCCCCACAGATACGCAGTATTTT
TRBV20-1	-	TRBJ2-1	-	CSARADWNHEQFF	TGCAGTGCTAGAGCAGACTGGAACCATGAGCAGTTCTTC